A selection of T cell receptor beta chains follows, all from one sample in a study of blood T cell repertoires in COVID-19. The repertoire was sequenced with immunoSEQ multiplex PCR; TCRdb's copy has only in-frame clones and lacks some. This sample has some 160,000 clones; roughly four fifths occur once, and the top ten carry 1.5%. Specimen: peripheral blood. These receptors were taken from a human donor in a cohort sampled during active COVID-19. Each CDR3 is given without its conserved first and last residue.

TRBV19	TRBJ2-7	ASSIGPGGNYEQY
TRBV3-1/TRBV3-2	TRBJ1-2	ASSRQGSLYGYT
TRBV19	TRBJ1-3	ASSLEGQFSGNTIY
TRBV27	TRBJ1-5	ASSITGINQPQH
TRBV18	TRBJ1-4	ASSATPANEKLF
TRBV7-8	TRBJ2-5	ASSPRWETQY
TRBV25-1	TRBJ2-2	ASNPMGGTGELF
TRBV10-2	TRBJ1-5	ASSGMGQGAGQPQH
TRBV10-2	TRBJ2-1	ASSDRDNEQF
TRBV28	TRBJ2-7	ASSPPLAGGSYEQY
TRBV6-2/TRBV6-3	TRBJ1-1	ASSYPTWTNRDTEAF
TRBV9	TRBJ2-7	ASSTSGAASLREQY
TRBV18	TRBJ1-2	ASSPDREGYT
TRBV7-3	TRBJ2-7	ASSLTGGVSEQY
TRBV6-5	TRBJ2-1	ASEARSSYNEQF
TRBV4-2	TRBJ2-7	ASSPTGSTGVLGEQY